Below are 15 T cell receptor beta chains sequenced from a single sample in a study of CD8+ T cells in alopecia areata. After isolation, RNA underwent reverse transcription to generate cDNA as the sequencing template. Some clones are missing from TCRdb's copy, which holds only in-frame ones; the method was immunoSEQ multiplex PCR. The sample yields roughly 140,000 clones, 40% to 55% seen once. This sample comprised CD4+ T cells sorted from blood, obtained at week 0. Source of these receptors: a human donor with alopecia areata.

This clone was found many times. This rearrangement joins TRBV18 to TRBJ2-7; D may be TRBD2 (7 bases). The V end lost 2 bases, the J end lost 7 bases, and 12 bases lay between the germline ends. The CDR3 length is 13 residues. Germline CDR1 KGHSH, CDR2 LQKENI. CDR3 residues: CASSPAGGLEQYF. CDR3 bases: TGTGCCAGCTCACCAGCCGGGGGGCTGGAGCAGTACTTC. Supplemented by reference TRBV18 and TRBJ2-7, the full variable domain reads NAGVMQNPRHLVRRRGQEARLRCSPMKGHSHVYWYRQLPEEGLKFMVYLQKENIIDESGMPKERFSAEFPKEGPSILRIQQVVRGDSAAYFCASSPAGGLEQYFGPGTRLTVT.

This clone occurred once. The CDR3 loop reads CASSLDGRGTQYF. The CDR3 nucleotides are TGTGCCAGCAGCTTAGATGGCAGGGGTACGCAGTATTTT. The chain is built from TRBV7-2 and TRBJ2-3; possible D gene TRBD1, 6 bases. With 1 base removed from V and 8 bases from J, the gap between germline ends came to 10 bases. CDR3 size: 13 residues. Germline assignment: CDR1 SGHTA and CDR2 FQGNSA.

This clone was seen only a few times. The V gene is TRBV29-1, the J gene TRBJ2-7; TRBD2 aligns across 8 bases. Trimming took 7 bases from V and 2 from J; bases not matched to a gene: 7. Germline CDR1 SQVTM, CDR2 ANQGSEA. CDR3 length: 13 amino acids. CDR3 region: CSASAGLAYEQYF. The CDR3 coding sequence is TGCAGCGCCTCGGCGGGACTAGCCTACGAGCAGTACTTC.

This rearrangement joins TRBV6-5 to TRBJ1-2; TRBD1 matches at 9 bases. The CDR3 covers 12 residues. Germline assignment: CDR1 MNHEY and CDR2 SVGAGI. V dropped 7 bases and J dropped 7; count of bases not matched to a gene: 4. CDR3 loop: CASTRTGVGYTF. CDR3 DNA sequence: TGTGCCAGCACCAGGACAGGGGTTGGCTACACCTTC.

The chain couples TRBV4-2 to TRBJ2-5; D remains unclear. Per the germline V gene, CDR1 is LGHNA and CDR2 is YNFKEQ. Trimming cost V 4 bases and J 1 base, with 16 bases left between them. The CDR3 sequence is 16 residues long. The CDR3 nucleotides read TGTGCCAGCAGCCGAAGCCACGGTACGACCCAAGAGACCCAGTACTTC. It translates to CASSRSHGTTQETQYF.

This clone was observed a few times. The chain has TRBV4-2 and TRBJ2-1; 7 bases match TRBD1. Germline CDR1 reads LGHNA; CDR2 reads YNFKEQ. Trimming at V came to 1 base and at J to 2 bases, leaving 2 bases not matched to a gene. The CDR3 sequence is 15 residues long. The CDR3 sequence: CASSQGGTAYNEQFF. The CDR3 DNA follows: TGTGCCAGCAGCCAAGGGGGGACAGCCTACAATGAGCAGTTCTTC.

This chain uses TRBV30 with TRBJ2-5; 9 positions match TRBD2. This CDR3 comprises 13 residues. After removal of 2 bases from V and 5 bases from J, the junction contained 3 bases not matched to a gene. In germline, CDR1 is GTSNPN, CDR2 SVGIG (reference sequence). CDR3 amino acids: CAWSLAGVETQYF. CDR3 nucleotide sequence: TGTGCCTGGAGTTTAGCGGGAGTTGAGACCCAGTACTTC.

This clone turned up a few times. The chain uses TRBV28 and TRBJ2-2; TRBD2 matches 15 bases. V was clipped by 3 bases and J by 4 bases; unmatched bases: 3. The CDR3 is 17 amino acids. In germline, CDR1 is MDHEN, CDR2 SYDVKM. DNA for the CDR3: TGTGCCAGCAGTTTTAGGACTAGCGGGAGGGCCACCGGGGAGCTGTTTTTT. Encoded protein: CASSFRTSGRATGELFF.

The chain joins TRBV7-9 to TRBJ2-1; 7 nucleotides align to TRBD2. This CDR3 comprises 14 residues. Trimming at V came to 11 bases and at J to 3 bases, leaving 10 bases not matched to a gene. The V gene's germline CDR1 is SEHNR and CDR2 FQNEAQ (reference sequence). The CDR3 nucleotides read TGTGCCGGCGGCCGGCGGGAGATCTACAATGAGCAGTTCTTC. This sequence encodes CAGGRREIYNEQFF.

The rearrangement uses TRBV7-6 and TRBJ2-1; 10 bases fit TRBD1. The CDR3 consists of 17 residues. Germline V CDR1 and CDR2: SGHVS, FNYEAQ. V lost 1 base to trimming and J lost 6 bases; unmatched junction nucleotides: 9. CDR3 sequence reads: CASSLGIRQGASNEQFF. The CDR3 nucleotides read TGTGCCAGCAGCTTAGGTATACGACAGGGGGCGAGCAATGAGCAGTTCTTC.

About this clone: Distinct nucleotide sequences in the sample also encode this CDR3. The rearrangement links TRBV30 to TRBJ1-1; D ambiguous. Trimming took off 3 bases at V and 2 bases at J, with 10 bases between the two ends. The CDR3 covers 13 residues. Germline V gives CDR1 GTSNPN, CDR2 SVGIG (reference sequence). The CDR3: CAWSRTGNTEAFF. DNA of the CDR3: TGTGCCTGGAGCAGGACGGGTAACACTGAAGCTTTCTTT.

Concerning this clone: Additional DNA sequences in this sample encode the identical CDR3. V is TRBV5-1 and J is TRBJ2-7; 9 bases align to TRBD1. Per the germline V gene, CDR1 is SGHRS and CDR2 is YFSETQ. V was pared by 2 bases and J by 2 bases, with 5 bases of the junction left unmatched. This CDR3 has 15 amino acids. CDR3 sequence: CASSFTGTGTYEQYF. CDR3 bases: TGCGCCAGCAGCTTCACCGGGACAGGGACCTACGAGCAGTACTTC.

This clone was counted only a few times. The chain employs TRBV7-2 and TRBJ1-2; D not certain. The V end lost 4 bases, the J end lost 6 bases, and 15 bases lay between the germline ends. In germline, CDR1 is SGHTA, CDR2 FQGNSA. This CDR3 contains 14 residues. DNA for the CDR3: TGTGCCAGCAGCTCTAGGGCTCTTTGGAATGGCTACACCTTC. Translated: CASSSRALWNGYTF.

This chain links TRBV29-1 with TRBJ2-1; tentatively, D is TRBD2 (6 bases). CDR3 length: 12 amino acids. The V gene lost 6 bases and the J gene lost 6 bases, with 12 bases spanning the gap. The V gene's germline CDR1 is SQVTM and CDR2 ANQGSEA. CDR3 sequence reads: CSVRISGNEQFF. DNA of the CDR3: TGCAGCGTACGAATTAGCGGCAATGAGCAGTTCTTC.

The genes are TRBV7-8 and TRBJ2-7, with 9 bases aligning to TRBD2. The CDR3 consists of 13 residues. Looked up from germline, CDR1 is SGHVS and CDR2 is FQNEAQ. V lost 10 bases and J lost 4; bases outside the gene matches: 8. The DNA of the CDR3 is TGTGCCACCAGGGTTGCGGGAGGGTACGAGCAGTACTTC. This gives the protein CATRVAGGYEQYF.